These T cell receptor beta chains were read from a single sample in a study of vaccination effects on CD4 cells after COVID-19. This table comes from immunoSEQ multiplex PCR, and its TCRdb copy is limited to in-frame clones, with some not included. Among some 22,000 clones listed, 60% to 75% were seen once. Their cognate antigens are unknown. Material: CD4+ T cells from PBMCs cultured with HCoV-NL63 spike peptides, obtained before COVID-19 vaccination. The origin of the receptors is a human donor who received a COVID-19 vaccine. Both conserved end residues are trimmed from each CDR3.

TRBV18,ASSSSYTDTQY
TRBV19,ASRAGGYNEQF
TRBV7-2,ASSSFTGTFQPQH
TRBV6-5,ASRLDRVGDEKLF
TRBV19,ASSLYPGGRDTEAF
TRBV19,ASSIGVQYGYT
TRBV12-3/TRBV12-4,ASSSARSETQY
TRBV7-7,ASSSTTNEKLF
TRBV3-1/TRBV3-2,ASSHRRTISFPHEQY
TRBV4-1,ASSLGETNYGYT
TRBV5-1,ASSLAGGPVETQY
TRBV4-2,ASSQGSRDEQF
TRBV28,ASSLGLGALGYT
TRBV6-5,ASSWTGNEKLF
TRBV20-1,SASWGTGTDTQY
TRBV12-3/TRBV12-4,ASSLRQGGEAF
TRBV4-2,ASSQGGRFESTEAF
TRBV7-2,ASSLRSQY
TRBV4-1,ASSQDWAEEQPQH
TRBV6-1,ASSEGLAVNVANVLT
TRBV5-1,ASSSTGQETQY
TRBV28,ASSFLGSNTGELF
TRBV7-2,ASSPRAYEQY
TRBV11-2,ASSLGVGASNYGYT
TRBV2,ASTRDLYGYT
TRBV14,ASSQDGLAIDEQF
TRBV6-5,ASSYSGQGVDGYT
TRBV19,ASSIRTGRDGYT
TRBV19,ASSSRDRFNQPQH